The next 10 T cell receptor beta chains were all read from a single sample in a study of blood T cell repertoires in COVID-19 (dated by TCRdb to 2019 to 2021). Library creation used the immunoSEQ multiplex PCR assay. TCRdb carries this immuneACCESS record with in-frame sequences only. Its versions omit some clonotypes, under half of them owing to an unresolved V gene in the studies checked, with the rest unexplained. Counted in this sample were 85,000 to 130,000 clones; about 89% of them appeared once. The leading ten clones occupy approximately 5.1% of the sample. Sample: peripheral blood. The source of these receptors is a human donor in a cohort sampled during active COVID-19.

The V and J genes are TRBV3-1 (or the pseudogene TRBV3-2) and TRBJ2-7; 8 positions match TRBD1. Germline V gives CDR1 LGHDT, CDR2 YNNKEL (reference sequence). This CDR3 spans 14 amino acids. J lost 2 bases, V lost 1 base, and 1 base had no gene match. The CDR3 sequence: CASSQGGQAYEQYF. The CDR3 region has the DNA TGTGCCAGCAGCCAAGGGGGACAGGCCTACGAGCAGTACTTC.

This chain links TRBV11-2 with TRBJ1-1; 10 nucleotides match TRBD1. Germline V gene sequence: CDR1 SGHAT, CDR2 FQNNGV. This CDR3 spans 18 amino acids. The J segment lost 4 bases and the V segment lost 1 base, leaving 12 bases of the junction unmatched. DNA of the CDR3: TGTGCCAGCAGCTTAGTGCTGGGACAGGGGCCGGAGGGCACTGAAGCTTTCTTT. Translation gives CASSLVLGQGPEGTEAFF. Based on the CDR3 plus reference TRBV11-2 and TRBJ1-1, the full variable domain is EAGVAQSPRYKIIEKRQSVAFWCNPISGHATLYWYQQILGQGPKLLIQFQNNGVVDDSQLPKDRFSAERLKGVDSTLKIQPAKLEDSAVYLCASSLVLGQGPEGTEAFFGQGTRLTVV.

The gene calls are TRBV28 and TRBJ1-5; D ambiguous. Germline V gene sequence: CDR1 MDHEN, CDR2 SYDVKM. The CDR3 has 12 residues. V was trimmed by 3 bases and J by 6 bases, leaving 6 bases between them. The CDR3 sequence is CASSLPSQPQHF. For the CDR3, the DNA is TGTGCCAGCAGTTTGCCCAGTCAGCCCCAGCATTTT. Drawing the rest from reference TRBV28 and TRBJ1-5, the complete variable domain is DVKVTQSSRYLVKRTGEKVFLECVQDMDHENMFWYRQDPGLGLRLIYFSYDVKMKEKGDIPEGYSVSREKKERFSLILESASTNQTSMYLCASSLPSQPQHFGDGTRLSIL.

The chain uses TRBV20-1 and TRBJ2-7, with no clear D. The CDR3 is 11 amino acids. V was pared by 3 bases and J by 6 bases, with 9 bases between. CDR1 DFQATT and CDR2 SNEGSKA come from the germline V gene (reference sequence). The CDR3 loop is CSASLTGEQYF. The CDR3 DNA follows: TGCAGTGCTAGTTTGACGGGCGAGCAGTACTTC.

This clone was observed once. The chain joins TRBV19 to TRBJ1-2; D not certain. There are 15 residues in the CDR3. Trimming took 3 bases from V and 5 from J, leaving 16 bases between them. Per germline, CDR1 LNHDA and CDR2 SQIVND (reference sequence). The CDR3, as DNA: TGTGCCAGTAGTATTCCGTGGGAGTTGGAGTATGGCTACACCTTC. Translating it yields CASSIPWELEYGYTF.

The V gene is TRBV15, the J gene TRBJ1-4; the D gene is possibly TRBD1 (6 bases). The CDR3 is 17 amino acids. Trimming took off 2 bases at V and 0 bases at J, with 13 bases between the two ends. Germline CDR1 and CDR2: LNHNV and YYDKDF (reference sequence). The CDR3 loop reads CATSRKGVATTNEKLFF. CDR3 in DNA: TGTGCCACCAGCAGAAAGGGGGTTGCTACAACTAATGAAAAACTGTTTTTT.

This clone was seen a single time. The chain uses TRBV10-3 and TRBJ1-1, with a possible D match to TRBD1 (6 bases). The CDR3 contains 14 residues. V was clipped by 8 bases and J by 2 bases, with 15 bases between them. The V gene's germline CDR1 is ENHRY and CDR2 SYGVKD. This CDR3 is CAIGYRESNTEAFF. The CDR3 DNA reads TGTGCCATCGGGTACAGGGAGTCAAACACTGAAGCTTTCTTT.

The count of this clone is one. This sequence joins TRBV28 and TRBJ2-2; D remains ambiguous. The CDR3 spans 12 residues. Looked up from germline, CDR1 is MDHEN and CDR2 is SYDVKM. V was clipped by 2 bases and J by 8 bases, with 6 bases between them. CDR3 region: CASSLQLGELFF. DNA of the CDR3: TGTGCCAGCAGTTTACAACTGGGGGAGCTGTTTTTT. Full variable domain (remainder filled in from reference TRBV28 and TRBJ2-2): DVKVTQSSRYLVKRTGEKVFLECVQDMDHENMFWYRQDPGLGLRLIYFSYDVKMKEKGDIPEGYSVSREKKERFSLILESASTNQTSMYLCASSLQLGELFFGEGSRLTVL.

With respect to this clone: The same CDR3 can be traced to other DNA sequences in this sample. The rearrangement links TRBV27 to TRBJ2-7, with 10 bases lining up with TRBD1. The CDR3 is 14 amino acids. Losses at the gene ends were 6 bases for V and 1 base for J; bases not matched to a gene: 3. CDR1 and CDR2 from the germline V gene are MNHEY and SMNVEV (reference sequence). The CDR3 nucleotides read TGTGCCAGCAGCCTGGGACAGGGGTCCTACGAGCAGTACTTC. Amino acid sequence: CASSLGQGSYEQYF.

This chain links TRBV11-1 with TRBJ2-7; maybe TRBD1 (6 bases). Trimming pared 1 base from V and 1 base from J, leaving 11 bases between. The CDR3 is made up of 15 amino acids. Per the germline V gene, CDR1 is SGHAT and CDR2 is FQDESV (reference sequence). Written as DNA, the CDR3 is TGTGCCAGCAGCTTAGAGGGCAGGGGATCCTACGAGCAGTACTTC. Translated, it gives CASSLEGRGSYEQYF.